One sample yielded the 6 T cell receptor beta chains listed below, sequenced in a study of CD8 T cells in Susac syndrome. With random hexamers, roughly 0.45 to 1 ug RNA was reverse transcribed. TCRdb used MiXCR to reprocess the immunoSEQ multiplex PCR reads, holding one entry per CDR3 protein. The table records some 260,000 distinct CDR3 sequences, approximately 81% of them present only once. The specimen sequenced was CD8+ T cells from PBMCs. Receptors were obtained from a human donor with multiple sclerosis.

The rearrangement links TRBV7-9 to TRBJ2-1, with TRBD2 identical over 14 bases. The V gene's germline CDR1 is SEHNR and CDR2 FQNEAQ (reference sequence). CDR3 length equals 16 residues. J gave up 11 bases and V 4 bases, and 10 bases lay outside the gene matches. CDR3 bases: TGTGCCAGCAGCTCCTACGGGACTAGCGGGAGCCCGCAGCAGTTCTTC. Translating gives CASSSYGTSGSPQQFF.

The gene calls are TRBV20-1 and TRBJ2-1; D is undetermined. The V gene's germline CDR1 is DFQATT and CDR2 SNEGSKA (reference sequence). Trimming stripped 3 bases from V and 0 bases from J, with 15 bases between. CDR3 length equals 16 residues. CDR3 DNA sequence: TGCAGTGCTAGGGCCCTTTTCGATAGCTCCTACAATGAGCAGTTCTTC. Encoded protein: CSARALFDSSYNEQFF.

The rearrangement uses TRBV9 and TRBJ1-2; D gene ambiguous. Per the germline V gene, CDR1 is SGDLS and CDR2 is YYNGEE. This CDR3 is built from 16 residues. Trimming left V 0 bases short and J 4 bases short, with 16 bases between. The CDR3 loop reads CASSVDSTGTRYGYTF. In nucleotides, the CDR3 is TGTGCCAGCAGCGTAGACTCTACGGGCACCCGCTATGGCTACACCTTC. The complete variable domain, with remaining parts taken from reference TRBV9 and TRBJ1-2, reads DSGVTQTPKHLITATGQRVTLRCSPRSGDLSVYWYQQSLDQGLQFLIQYYNGEERAKGNILERFSAQQFPDLHSELNLSSLELGDSALYFCASSVDSTGTRYGYTFGSGTRLTVV.

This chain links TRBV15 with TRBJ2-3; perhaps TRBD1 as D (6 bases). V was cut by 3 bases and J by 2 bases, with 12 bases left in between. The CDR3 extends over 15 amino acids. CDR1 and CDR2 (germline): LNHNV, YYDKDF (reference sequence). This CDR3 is CATSRDRHFTDTQYF. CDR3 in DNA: TGTGCCACCAGCAGGGACAGACATTTCACAGATACGCAGTATTTT.

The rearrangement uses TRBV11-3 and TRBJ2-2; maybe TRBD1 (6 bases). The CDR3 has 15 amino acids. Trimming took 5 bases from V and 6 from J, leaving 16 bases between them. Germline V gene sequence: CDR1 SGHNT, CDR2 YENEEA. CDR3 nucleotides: TGTGCCAGCAGCCCGAGCCGGGACATCCCCGGGGAGCTGTTTTTT. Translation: CASSPSRDIPGELFF.

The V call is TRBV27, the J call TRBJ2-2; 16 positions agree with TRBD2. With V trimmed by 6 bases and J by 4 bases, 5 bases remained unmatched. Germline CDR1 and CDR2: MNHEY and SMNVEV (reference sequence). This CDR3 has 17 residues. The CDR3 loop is CASRGTSGRARTGELFF. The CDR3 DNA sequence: TGTGCCAGCAGAGGGACTAGCGGGAGGGCCCGCACCGGGGAGCTGTTTTTT.